There are a few counts of the clone carrying this T cell receptor (beta chain). Researchers amplified the TCR beta CDR3 regions from RNA transcripts. Primed by the HTBI set, a first-round RT-PCR was run on the TCR CDR3. TCRdb called the multiplex PCR reads again in MiXCR, with one record for every CDR3 protein. The profile shows under 400,000 distinct CDR3 sequences, about 25% of them singletons. The source of the sample is a study of T cells in Graves' hyperthyroidism and ophthalmopathy. A lack of ophthalmopathy progression within 18 months defined stable Graves' hyperthyroidism. CDR1 and CDR2 (germline): MNHEY, SVGAGI. V gave up 2 bases and J gave up 0 bases, with 7 bases separating them. CDR3 length: 14 amino acids.

The chain has TRBV6-5 and TRBJ1-1; unclear D gene. Sequencing was carried out using blood. The clonotype originates from a man aged 50 to 59 with Graves' hyperthyroidism. The CDR3 is CASSYRVMNTEAFF. CDR3 nucleotides: TGTGCCAGCAGTTACAGGGTGATGAACACTGAAGCTTTCTTT.